This TCR beta chain was documented in a study of regulatory T cells in long-lasting Graves disease. Time point meaning: newly diagnosed GD, antithyroid drugs for less than 3 months. The authors made the TCR library using RNA they extracted from PBMCs. This CDR3 is 18 amino acids long. Germline V gene data show CDR1 as SGDLS and CDR2 as YYNGEE. V shed 4 bases, J shed 2 bases, and the junction held 14 bases outside the gene matches. Libraries of TCR beta came from iRepertoire HTBI primers plus Arm-PCR of CDR3 regions. TCRdb used MiXCR to reprocess the multiplex PCR reads, holding one entry per CDR3 protein. Among some 450,000 distinct CDR3 sequences, 15% to 20% were seen once, and the ten largest hold around a tenth. This clonotype was observed a few times. These same data were also listed under a study on T cells in Graves' hyperthyroidism and ophthalmopathy. That paper notes: In blood, most of the thyroid clonotypes expanded above 0.001 were also present.

The chain employs TRBV9 and TRBJ2-3, with 9 bases fitting TRBD2. This sequence originates from a woman aged 25 to 39 with Graves disease. Here the sequenced sample was peripheral blood mononuclear cells (PBMCs), taken at new diagnosis, from a patient treated with antithyroid drugs. Written as DNA, the CDR3 is TGTGCCAGCAGCAAAACTCCCGGACTAGCGCGCTTCACAGATACGCAGTATTTT. This sequence encodes CASSKTPGLARFTDTQYF.